Presented here are 31 T cell receptor beta chains from one specimen sequenced in a study of T-cell reconstitution after alpha-beta-depleted transplantation in children. Preparation of the TCRbeta library involved a method that used unique molecular identifiers. TCRdb analysed the PCR reads with MiXCR anew, one entry per CDR3 protein. The sample contains some 840,000 distinct CDR3 sequences, 16% of which appear only once. Specimen: PBMCs, mostly from graft donor cells, collected 360 days after TCRalphabeta/CD19-depleted stem cell transplant. These receptors all stem from a male patient aged 5 to 17 who had a stem cell transplant for acute lymphoblastic leukemia, so the T cells may come from the graft donor.

This clonotype has only a few counts. V is TRBV29-1 and J is TRBJ2-5, with 8 bases that match TRBD2. The CDR3 totals 17 residues. The germline V gene has CDR1 SQVTM and CDR2 ANQGSEA. The V and J ends lost 6 bases and 5 bases, in that order; junction bases with no gene match: 20. The chain's CDR3 is CSVELIFWREAGETQYF. The CDR3, as DNA: TGCAGCGTCGAGTTGATTTTTTGGCGGGAGGCCGGGGAGACCCAGTACTTC.

This clonotype was seen more than once but under ten times. This chain connects TRBV5-5 to TRBJ1-4; D perhaps matches TRBD1 (6 bases). Germline V gene data show CDR1 as SGHKS and CDR2 as YYEKEE (reference sequence). V was pared by 4 bases and J by 7 bases, with 17 bases between. This CDR3 comprises 15 residues. The CDR3 DNA is TGTGCCAGCAGCCCCAGCGGGGACACCCTTGAAAAACTGTTTTTT. This encodes CASSPSGDTLEKLFF.

There are a few counts of this clonotype. This chain links TRBV12-3 or TRBV12-4 with TRBJ2-7; 7 bases are a match to TRBD1. J was trimmed by 3 bases and V by 2 bases; bases with no gene match: 7. CDR3 length: 15 amino acids. Here the CDR3 DNA reads TGTGCCAGCAGTTTAATGAGGACAGGCGACTACGAGCAGTACTTC. Its protein is CASSLMRTGDYEQYF.

This clonotype was picked up a small number of times. This chain uses TRBV5-1 with TRBJ2-5; 7 bases are a match to TRBD1. With 6 bases clipped from V and 1 base from J, the junction kept 6 bases outside the gene matches. This CDR3 is 14 amino acids long. Germline V gives CDR1 SGHRS, CDR2 YFSETQ. CDR3 residues: CASTAGTAQETQYF. The CDR3 nucleotides are TGCGCCAGCACCGCCGGGACAGCCCAAGAGACCCAGTACTTC.

This clonotype was picked up many times. The chain is built from TRBV27 and TRBJ2-2; 7 bases align to TRBD2. The CDR3 covers 13 residues. The V gene's germline CDR1 is MNHEY and CDR2 SMNVEV (reference sequence). The trim removed 2 bases at V and 7 bases at J, leaving 1 base unmatched. The CDR3 here is CASSLGGGGELFF. CDR3 nucleotides: TGTGCCAGCAGTTTAGGCGGGGGCGGGGAGCTGTTTTTT.

The chain uses TRBV12-3 or TRBV12-4 and TRBJ2-6, with D perhaps matching TRBD1 (6 bases). Deletions cut 7 bases from V and 1 base from J, with 8 bases between. This CDR3 has 14 residues. CDR3 sequence (DNA): TGTGCCAGCATTCAGGGGTCTGGGGCCAACGTCCTGACTTTC. Translation gives CASIQGSGANVLTF.

CDR3 in amino acids: CASSCSRESSYNEQFF. The DNA for the CDR3 is TGTGCCAGCAGTTGCTCGAGGGAGAGCTCCTACAATGAGCAGTTCTTC. J is TRBJ2-1 and V is TRBV13, with TRBD2 as a possible D gene (5 bases). CDR1 and CDR2 from the germline V gene are PRHDT and FYEKMQ (reference sequence). The CDR3 has 16 amino acids. V gave up 6 bases and J gave up 0 bases, with 15 bases separating them. Full variable domain (missing parts from reference TRBV13 and TRBJ2-1): AAGVIQSPRHLIKEKRETATLKCYPIPRHDTVYWYQQGPGQDPQFLISFYEKMQSDKGSIPDRFSAQQFSDYHSELNMSSLELGDSALYFCASSCSRESSYNEQFFGPGTRLTVL.

In the case of this clonotype: The junction and the germline gene differ at one end; a read error may be behind it. V and J are TRBV15 and TRBJ2-7; 8 bases align to TRBD1. From germline, CDR1 is LNHNV and CDR2 YYDKDF (reference sequence). CDR3 size: 13 residues. CDR3 amino acids: CATSRDHGTGGNF. DNA of the CDR3: TGTGCCACCAGCAGAGATCACGGGACAGGAGGCAACTTC.

The chain couples TRBV12-3 or TRBV12-4 to TRBJ2-1; 7 bases line up with TRBD1. The CDR3 runs 15 residues. After removal of 10 bases from V and 5 bases from J, the junction contained 14 bases not matched to a gene. The CDR3 DNA follows: TGTGCCACCCAACCGACAGGGTTCAGAAACAATGAGCAGTTCTTC. This encodes CATQPTGFRNNEQFF.

V and J are TRBV20-1 and TRBJ2-7; D is uncertain. Trimming shortened V by 0 bases and J by 2 bases, and 8 bases separated the two germline ends. The CDR3 is 13 amino acids. CDR1 and CDR2 (germline): DFQATT, SNEGSKA (reference sequence). The CDR3 nucleotides read TGCAGTGCTAGAGATAAAGGGCCCTACGAGCAGTACTTC. Translating gives CSARDKGPYEQYF.

This clonotype was recorded at least ten times. The J gene is TRBJ2-3, the V gene TRBV28; the D is unclear. The germline CDR1 and CDR2 sequences are MDHEN and SYDVKM. V was cut by 5 bases and J by 0 bases, with 9 bases left in between. The CDR3 is 14 amino acids. CDR3 amino acids: CASSIGRSTDTQYF. In DNA form, the CDR3 reads TGTGCCAGCAGTATTGGACGGAGCACAGATACGCAGTATTTT.

This clonotype was detected only a few times. The chain links TRBV4-1 to TRBJ2-2; TRBD2 matches 8 bases. Trimming removed 1 base from V and 1 base from J; junction bases left unmatched: 2. This CDR3 comprises 16 residues. Germline assignment: CDR1 MGHRA and CDR2 YSYEKL. The CDR3 bases are TGCGCCAGCAGCCAAGCACTAGCGGAGAACACCGGGGAGCTGTTTTTT. Its translation is CASSQALAENTGELFF.

This clonotype occurred a few times. In DNA form, the CDR3 reads TGTGCCAGCAGTGAACAGGGATGGGGTCAGTATTGGGAGACCCAGTACTTC. Its protein is CASSEQGWGQYWETQYF. The genes are TRBV6-1 and TRBJ2-5; a weak D match, TRBD1 (5 bases). The germline V and J ends were trimmed by 2 bases and 5 bases, with 21 bases remaining between them. The V gene's germline CDR1 is MNHNS and CDR2 SASEGT. There are 17 residues in the CDR3.

This chain connects TRBV12-3 or TRBV12-4 to TRBJ1-1; no reliable D call. V lost 3 bases, J lost 1 base, and 9 bases lay in between. CDR3 length: 14 amino acids. The CDR3, as DNA: TGTGCCAGCAGTTTTGGGTTTTCGAACACTGAAGCTTTCTTT. This codes for CASSFGFSNTEAFF.

There are many counts of this clonotype. The chain employs TRBV4-2 and TRBJ2-5; 7 nucleotides align to TRBD2. The CDR3 has 14 residues. CDR1 is LGHNA and CDR2 is YNFKEQ in the germline V gene. V shed 4 bases and J 0 bases; nucleotides not matched to a gene: 2. The CDR3 spells CASSPGLNQETQYF. The CDR3 nucleotides are TGTGCCAGCAGCCCGGGACTAAACCAAGAGACCCAGTACTTC.

The sample holds many counts of this clonotype. The chain recombines TRBV29-1 with TRBJ2-1; the match to TRBD1 covers 7 bases. The CDR3 loop spans 13 amino acids. The J segment lost 0 bases and the V segment lost 8 bases, leaving 4 bases of the junction unmatched. CDR1 is SQVTM and CDR2 is ANQGSEA in the germline V gene. The CDR3 loop reads CSTTGVSYNEQFF. The CDR3 DNA is TGCAGCACTACAGGGGTCTCCTACAATGAGCAGTTCTTC.

Ten or more counts support this clonotype. The gene calls are TRBV4-1 and TRBJ1-5; D ambiguous. Trimming took off 4 bases at V and 0 bases at J, with 13 bases between the two ends. Germline values: CDR1 MGHRA, CDR2 YSYEKL. This CDR3 contains 16 residues. The CDR3 DNA is TGCGCCAGCAGCCCCTTCCGACTTGTTAGCAATCAGCCCCAGCATTTT. Translated, it gives CASSPFRLVSNQPQHF.

This clonotype showed up just a few times. The rearrangement joins TRBV7-6 to TRBJ1-1, with D possibly matching TRBD1 (5 bases). V lost 0 bases, J lost 5 bases, and 16 bases lay in between. From germline, CDR1 is SGHVS and CDR2 FNYEAQ. The CDR3 runs 16 residues. The CDR3, as DNA: TGTGCCAGCAGCTTAGCTTTTGAGGGGATTGATACTGAAGCTTTCTTT. Encoded protein: CASSLAFEGIDTEAFF.

This clonotype has just a few counts. CDR3 sequence reads: CSARRRGSTEAFF. In nucleotides, the CDR3 is TGCAGTGCCCGACGGCGGGGGAGCACTGAAGCTTTCTTT. The chain couples TRBV20-1 to TRBJ1-1, with a tentative D call TRBD1 (5 bases). The CDR3 length is 13 residues. Trimming stripped 6 bases from V and 4 bases from J, with 15 bases between. Germline V lookup: CDR1 DFQATT, CDR2 SNEGSKA (reference sequence).

The J gene is TRBJ2-2, the V gene TRBV5-6; 11 bases line up with TRBD2. Germline loops: CDR1 SGHDT, CDR2 YYEEEE. With 0 bases clipped from V and 0 bases from J, the junction kept 7 bases outside the gene matches. This CDR3 has 19 residues. CDR3 residues: CASSLDILAGDANTGELFF. The DNA for the CDR3 is TGTGCCAGCAGCTTGGATATACTAGCGGGAGATGCGAACACCGGGGAGCTGTTTTTT. Filled out from reference TRBV5-6 and TRBJ2-2, the complete variable domain reads DAGVTQSPTHLIKTRGQQVTLRCSPKSGHDTVSWYQQALGQGPQFIFQYYEEEERQRGNFPDRFSGHQFPNYSSELNVNALLLGDSALYLCASSLDILAGDANTGELFFGEGSRLTVL.

This clonotype was observed at least ten times. A much larger clone sits a single nucleotide away, making a read error possible. The CDR3 loop is CASSLERTDTQYF. In nucleotides, the CDR3 is TGCGCCAGCAGCTTGGAACGCACAGATACGCAGTATTTT. The chain uses TRBV5-1 and TRBJ2-3, with D unresolved. This CDR3 contains 13 residues. Germline CDR1 SGHRS, CDR2 YFSETQ. V shed 0 bases and J shed 1 base, with 3 bases lying between them.

Ten or more counts support this clonotype. The chain has TRBV25-1 and TRBJ2-1, with TRBD2 matching over 14 bases. Per germline, CDR1 MGHDK and CDR2 SYGVNS. This CDR3 has 18 amino acids. The ends lost 4 bases at V and 4 bases at J; junction bases unmatched: 9. The CDR3 DNA is TGTGCCAGCAGTGGGCGACTAGCGGGAGGGCCCAGGTACAATGAGCAGTTCTTC. This gives the protein CASSGRLAGGPRYNEQFF.

The V gene is TRBV6-5, the J gene TRBJ2-3; D uncertain. Trimming took 2 bases from V and 2 from J, leaving 8 bases between them. The CDR3 loop spans 14 amino acids. The V gene's germline CDR1 is MNHEY and CDR2 SVGAGI. This chain's CDR3 is CASSYGRNTDTQYF. The CDR3 nucleotides read TGTGCCAGCAGTTACGGGCGGAACACAGATACGCAGTATTTT.

This clonotype was found many times. CDR3 sequence (DNA): TGCAGTGCTAAGAAGACTAGCTACGAGCAGTACTTC. Residues: CSAKKTSYEQYF. The chain employs TRBV20-1 and TRBJ2-7; a possible D gene is TRBD2 (6 bases). Trimming cost V 4 bases and J 3 bases, with 10 bases left between them. The CDR3 consists of 12 residues. The germline gives CDR1 DFQATT, CDR2 SNEGSKA (reference sequence).

The sample holds a few counts of this clonotype. This chain links TRBV15 with TRBJ2-5; 10 bases are shared with TRBD2. Trimming removed 2 bases from V and 3 bases from J; junction bases left unmatched: 3. Per the germline V gene, CDR1 is LNHNV and CDR2 is YYDKDF (reference sequence). The length of the CDR3 is 15 residues. The CDR3 loop reads CATSRRLAGEETQYF. The CDR3 DNA sequence: TGTGCCACCAGCAGACGTCTAGCGGGGGAAGAGACCCAGTACTTC.

The table lists this clonotype with many counts. V is TRBV2 and J is TRBJ2-2, with D possibly TRBD2 on 6 matching bases. Trimming removed 10 bases at V and 4 bases at J, with 13 bases between. Germline-derived CDR1 and CDR2 are SNHLY and FYNNEI. The CDR3 loop spans 13 amino acids. Here the CDR3 DNA reads TGTGCCACCGGGGGAGGACGCACCGGGGAGCTGTTTTTT. This encodes CATGGGRTGELFF.

This clonotype was counted between two and nine times. CDR3 region: CASSTDRGNTEAFF. The CDR3 nucleotides read TGTGCCAGCAGCACCGACAGGGGGAACACTGAAGCTTTCTTT. The genes are TRBV12-3 or TRBV12-4 and TRBJ1-1, with 8 nucleotides matching TRBD1. Losses at the gene ends were 6 bases for V and 1 base for J; bases not matched to a gene: 4. The CDR3 loop spans 14 amino acids.

The rearrangement joins TRBV6-1 to TRBJ2-1; TRBD1 aligns across 7 bases. Per the germline V gene, CDR1 is MNHNS and CDR2 is SASEGT. The CDR3 is made up of 13 amino acids. V dropped 8 bases and J dropped 4; count of bases not matched to a gene: 5. The CDR3 reads CASAGTAYNEQFF. The CDR3 DNA sequence: TGTGCCAGCGCCGGGACAGCTTACAATGAGCAGTTCTTC.

This clonotype was observed a few times. This chain links TRBV5-1 with TRBJ2-5; the match to TRBD1 covers 8 bases. Trimming took 3 bases from V and 2 from J; bases not matched to a gene: 15. The CDR3 covers 18 residues. Per germline, CDR1 SGHRS and CDR2 YFSETQ. The CDR3 spells CASSYNGRTGFIQETQYF. The CDR3 DNA reads TGCGCCAGCAGCTATAATGGTAGGACAGGGTTCATACAAGAGACCCAGTACTTC. The variable domain in full, with the rest retrieved from reference TRBV5-1 and TRBJ2-5, is KAGVTQTPRYLIKTRGQQVTLSCSPISGHRSVSWYQQTPGQGLQFLFEYFSETQRNKGNFPGRFSGRQFSNSRSEMNVSTLELGDSALYLCASSYNGRTGFIQETQYFGPGTRLLVL.

In its sample, this clonotype was seen many times. V gene TRBV9 combines with J gene TRBJ2-7; D is uncertain. Trimming pared 0 bases from V and 0 bases from J, leaving 7 bases between. Per the germline V gene, CDR1 is SGDLS and CDR2 is YYNGEE. This CDR3 contains 14 residues. The chain's CDR3 is CASSVGDLSYEQYF. The CDR3 coding sequence is TGTGCCAGCAGCGTAGGGGATCTCTCCTACGAGCAGTACTTC.

The chain recombines TRBV15 with TRBJ2-3; 8 bases match TRBD2. The CDR3 spans 15 residues. The junction had 6 bases not matched to a gene; V was cut back by 0 bases and J by 7 bases. Germline CDR1 and CDR2: LNHNV and YYDKDF (reference sequence). The CDR3 DNA is TGTGCCACCAGCAGAGAGAGCGGGAGTGTAAATACGCAGTATTTT. Translation: CATSRESGSVNTQYF.